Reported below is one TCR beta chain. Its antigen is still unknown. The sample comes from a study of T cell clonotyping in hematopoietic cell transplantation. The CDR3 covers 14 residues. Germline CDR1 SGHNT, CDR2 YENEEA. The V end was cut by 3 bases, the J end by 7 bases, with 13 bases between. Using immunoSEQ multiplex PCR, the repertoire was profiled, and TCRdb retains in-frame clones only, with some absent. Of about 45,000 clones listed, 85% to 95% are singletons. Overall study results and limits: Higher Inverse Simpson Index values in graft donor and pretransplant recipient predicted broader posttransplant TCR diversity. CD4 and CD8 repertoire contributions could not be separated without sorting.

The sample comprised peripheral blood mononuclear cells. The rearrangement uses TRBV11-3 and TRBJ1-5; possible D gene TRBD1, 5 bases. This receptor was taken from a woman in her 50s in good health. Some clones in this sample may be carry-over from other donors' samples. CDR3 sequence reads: CASSFTAGEQPQHF. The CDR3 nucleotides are TGTGCCAGCAGCTTCACCGCGGGGGAGCAGCCCCAGCATTTT.